This TCR beta chain was profiled in a study of radiotherapy plus CTLA-4 blockade in lung cancer. Broader study findings: There was expansion of tumor-derived TCR clones in blood after radiotherapy plus ipilimumab. Early blood T cell clone changes and increased post-radiation serum interferon-beta were reportedly the strongest response predictors.

V gave up 2 bases and J gave up 6 bases; unmatched junction bases: 13. The CDR3 consists of 18 residues. Looked up from germline, CDR1 is SGHVS and CDR2 is FQNEAQ. Participants had chemo-refractory metastatic non-small-cell lung cancer and were treated with focal radiation plus ipilimumab CTLA-4 blockade. Produced via immunoSEQ multiplex PCR; TCRdb's table is partial and in-frame only. Here the sample spans about 70,000 clones, less than 80% being singletons. A note on this clone: What it binds is unknown.

This receptor was identified in a human donor with non-small cell lung cancer who had a complete response to radiotherapy plus ipilimumab. The V and J genes are TRBV7-8 and TRBJ1-5, with 10 nucleotides matching TRBD1. Material: peripheral blood, obtained from a patient treated with radiotherapy plus ipilimumab. CDR3 DNA sequence: TGTGCCAGCAGCTTAAGGGGGACAGGGGCCGTAATGGGTCAGCCCCAGCATTTT. Translated, it gives CASSLRGTGAVMGQPQHF.